These 23 T cell receptor beta chains share one sample of origin, sequenced in a study of tumor and adjacent non-tumor tissue in lung cancer. This sample's RNA came from whole unsorted tissue. The library came from three nested PCR rounds adapted from ARM-PCR protocols. Via MiXCR, TCRdb re-called the multiplex PCR reads, giving one row per CDR3 protein. The table includes under 150,000 distinct CDR3 sequences, around 65% detected once. The sequencing sample was made of lung tumor tissue. The receptors stem from a man in his fifties or sixties with small cell lung cancer.

The V gene is TRBV20-1, the J gene TRBJ1-1; 8 positions match TRBD1. V was clipped by 0 bases and J by 11 bases; unmatched bases: 11. This CDR3 has 14 amino acids. Per the germline V gene, CDR1 is DFQATT and CDR2 is SNEGSKA (reference sequence). The DNA for the CDR3 is TGCAGTGCTAGAGAGGCAGGGGGCAGGCCTCAGGCTTTCTTT. It yields the protein CSAREAGGRPQAFF.

The chain uses TRBV11-2 and TRBJ2-5; tentatively, D is TRBD1 (5 bases). Trimming cost V 11 bases and J 4 bases, with 20 bases left between them. In germline, CDR1 is SGHAT, CDR2 FQNNGV. The CDR3 has 14 amino acids. CDR3 sequence reads: CAVSLVQGRETQYF. In nucleotides, the CDR3 is TGTGCCGTCAGCTTAGTGCAGGGTAGAGAGACCCAGTACTTC. Looking up the rest from reference TRBV11-2 and TRBJ2-5 gives the full variable domain: EAGVAQSPRYKIIEKRQSVAFWCNPISGHATLYWYQQILGQGPKLLIQFQNNGVVDDSQLPKDRFSAERLKGVDSTLKIQPAKLEDSAVYLCAVSLVQGRETQYFGPGTRLLVL.

The count of this clonotype is one. Because it lacks the conserved phenylalanine or tryptophan at the end, this CDR3 is likely a read error. V gene TRBV11-2 combines with J gene TRBJ2-3; D unresolved. CDR3 size: 12 residues. With 5 bases removed from V and 5 bases from J, the gap between germline ends came to 8 bases. CDR1 and CDR2 (germline): SGHAT, FQNNGV. The CDR3 loop reads CASSPIIDTQYS. The CDR3 DNA sequence: TGTGCCAGCAGCCCGATCATAGATACGCAGTATTCT.

This clonotype has a single count. The chain recombines TRBV7-8 with TRBJ2-7; weak D call: TRBD2 (6 bases). Trimming took 0 bases from V and 2 from J, leaving 14 bases between them. The CDR3 totals 16 residues. The germline gives CDR1 SGHVS, CDR2 FQNEAQ. This CDR3 is CASSLASGSTAYEQYF. In DNA, the CDR3 is TGTGCCAGCAGCTTAGCAAGCGGGTCAACGGCCTACGAGCAGTACTTC.

The chain carries TRBV11-1 and TRBJ2-1; the D gene is possibly TRBD2 (6 bases). The end of the DNA fits TRBJ2-7 better, so the J call may be wrong. The germline gives CDR1 SGHAT, CDR2 FQDESV (reference sequence). The CDR3 length is 15 residues. The CDR3 here is CASSLLANRYNEQYF. The CDR3 DNA reads TGTGCCAGTAGTTTGCTAGCGAATAGATACAATGAGCAGTACTTC.

Remarks on this clonotype: At one end, the junction sequence differs from germline, possibly due to a read error. This sequence joins TRBV11-3 and TRBJ2-1; D possibly corresponds to TRBD2 (6 bases). Germline loops: CDR1 SGHNT, CDR2 YENEEA. CDR3 length equals 14 residues. The CDR3 spells CSSSSGTFYNEQFF. Written as DNA, the CDR3 is TGTTCCAGCAGCTCCGGGACTTTCTACAATGAGCAGTTCTTC.

Remarks on this clonotype: Since no conserved phenylalanine or tryptophan closes the CDR3, a read error is the likely cause. The DNA is omitted, as the CDR3 cannot be located on it reliably, and the CDR3 follows TCRdb's listing. The genes are TRBV4-1 and TRBJ1-2; the D call of TRBD1 is as the table states it, not checked on the DNA. The germline V gene encodes CDR1 MGHRA and CDR2 YSYEKL. The CDR3 numbers 17 amino acids, ends counted. This CDR3 reads CASSQVSRGAGGSGYTS.

A word on this clonotype: This may be a read error: a much more frequent sequence differs by one nucleotide. The gene calls are TRBV6-5 and TRBJ2-3; D call uncertain. CDR3 length: 12 residues. The germline CDR1 and CDR2 sequences are MNHEY and SVGAGI. CDR3 loop: CAGSPTQDTQYF. The CDR3 nucleotides read TGTGCCGGCAGCCCAACTCAGGATACGCAGTATTTT.

The chain links TRBV4-1 to TRBJ2-2; no firm D call. This CDR3 comprises 13 residues. V lost 3 bases to trimming and J lost 11 bases, with 13 bases between them. CDR1 and CDR2 from the germline V gene are MGHRA and YSYEKL. CDR3 protein: CASSHPALKELFF. The DNA of the CDR3 is TGCGCCAGCAGCCACCCGGCGCTGAAAGAGCTGTTTTTT.

Comments on this clonotype: Just one base apart from a much larger clone, this may be a read error. CDR3 sequence: CASSYYEGNTIYF. DNA of the CDR3: TGTGCCAGCAGTTACTATGAGGGAAACACCATATATTTT. The chain carries TRBV6-6 and TRBJ1-3; D gene uncertain. This CDR3 has 13 amino acids. Trimming pared 1 base from V and 4 bases from J, leaving 5 bases between. Germline CDR1 MNHNY, CDR2 SVGAGI (reference sequence).

This clonotype was counted a few times. This sequence joins TRBV6-2 or TRBV6-3 and TRBJ1-5, with D unclear. Germline CDR1 MNHEY, CDR2 SVGEGT. Trimming left V 10 bases short and J 2 bases short, with 15 bases between. The CDR3 has 14 residues. CDR3 amino acids: CANSTGDGNQPQHF. CDR3 DNA sequence: TGTGCCAATAGTACCGGCGACGGCAATCAGCCCCAGCATTTT.

J is TRBJ1-6 and V is TRBV6-1; D is unclear. CDR1 is MNHNS and CDR2 is SASEGT in the germline V gene. The CDR3 has 12 residues. The V end was cut by 6 bases, the J end by 8 bases, with 8 bases between. The CDR3, as DNA: TGTGCCAGCAGAACGGCGGATTCACCCCTCCACTTT. It is translated as CASRTADSPLHF.

This clonotype has only a few counts. V gene TRBV5-4 combines with J gene TRBJ2-7; D not certain. The CDR3 contains 13 residues. Germline V gene sequence: CDR1 SGHNT, CDR2 YYREEE (reference sequence). With 1 base removed from V and 6 bases from J, the gap between germline ends came to 11 bases. CDR3: CASSLPSAIEQYF. The CDR3 nucleotides are TGTGCCAGCAGCTTGCCCAGCGCCATCGAGCAGTACTTC.

This clonotype appeared a few times. In nucleotides, the CDR3 is TGCAGTGCTAGGGCCCCGTGGGGGACAGCCGACAATGAGCAGTTCTTC. Its translation: CSARAPWGTADNEQFF. The chain couples TRBV20-1 to TRBJ2-1, with 7 bases identical to TRBD1. Losses at the gene ends were 3 bases for V and 5 bases for J; bases not matched to a gene: 13. The CDR3 sequence is 16 residues long. Germline V gives CDR1 DFQATT, CDR2 SNEGSKA (reference sequence).

This rearrangement joins TRBV28 to TRBJ2-7; 7 positions match TRBD2. Per germline, CDR1 MDHEN and CDR2 SYDVKM. J gave up 3 bases and V 4 bases, and 9 bases lay outside the gene matches. This CDR3 has 15 amino acids. CDR3 DNA: TGTGCCAGCAGTTCATCGAGCGGGATTGGCTACGAGCAGTACTTC. It is translated as CASSSSSGIGYEQYF.

Regarding this clonotype: Its ends do not fully match the called genes, so a read error is possible. V is TRBV20-1 and J is TRBJ1-1; D is perhaps TRBD1 (6 bases). CDR1 and CDR2 (germline): DFQATT, SNEGSKA (reference sequence). This CDR3 contains 15 residues. CDR3 region: CSARGVGAQNTEVFF. The DNA of the CDR3 is TGCAGTGCAAGAGGGGTGGGGGCGCAGAACACTGAAGTTTTCTTT.

To note about this clonotype: A read error may produce the germline difference seen at one junction end. This sequence joins TRBV19 and TRBJ2-3; 14 positions agree with TRBD2. Germline V gene data show CDR1 as LNHDA and CDR2 as SQIVND (reference sequence). CDR3 length: 21 residues. The CDR3 DNA sequence: TGTGCCGGTAGTATCCGCCTGGGACTAGCGGGAGCCGTGGCCGCCACAGATACGCAGTATTTT. Protein: CAGSIRLGLAGAVAATDTQYF.

Of note for this clonotype: This clone may be a read error of a much larger clone one base away. Given the absence of the conserved phenylalanine or tryptophan at the CDR3 end, a read error is likely. The chain carries TRBV5-4 and TRBJ1-2, with D possibly matching TRBD1 (6 bases). Trimming pared 5 bases from V and 7 bases from J, leaving 18 bases between. Germline lookup yields CDR1 SGHNT and CDR2 YYREEE (reference sequence). CDR3 length: 14 amino acids. The CDR3 is CASRGPGTPPGYTL. DNA for the CDR3: TGTGCCAGCAGGGGGCCCGGGACACCACCTGGCTACACCTTA.

The rearrangement joins TRBV6-5 to TRBJ2-6; unclear D gene. Per the germline V gene, CDR1 is MNHEY and CDR2 is SVGAGI. V gave up 1 base and J gave up 0 bases, with 16 bases separating them. This CDR3 is built from 19 residues. The CDR3 spells CASSYLFAFESSGANVLTF. The DNA of the CDR3 is TGTGCCAGCAGTTACTTATTTGCGTTCGAAAGCTCTGGGGCCAACGTCCTGACTTTC.

Regarding this clonotype: One base away lies a much larger clone, so this may be a sequencing read error. This chain uses TRBV12-3 or TRBV12-4 with TRBJ2-1; the match to TRBD2 covers 7 bases. This CDR3 is 13 amino acids long. The CDR3: CASNLQLASEQFF. In DNA form, the CDR3 reads TGTGCCAGCAATTTACAACTAGCGTCTGAGCAGTTCTTC.

Points on this clonotype: Its ends do not fully match the called genes, so a read error is possible. The V gene is TRBV6-1, the J gene TRBJ2-3; D perhaps matches TRBD2 (7 bases). The length of the CDR3 is 15 residues. CDR1 and CDR2 from the germline V gene are MNHNS and SASEGT. This CDR3 reads CASSEGGYSIDTRCF. As DNA, the CDR3 is TGTGCCAGCAGCGAGGGGGGGTATAGCATAGATACGCGGTGTTTT.

Notes on this clonotype: One junction end does not reproduce the germline sequence, and a read error may be involved. The chain employs TRBV5-1 and TRBJ2-7; D gene unclear. Looked up from germline, CDR1 is SGHRS and CDR2 is YFSETQ. The CDR3 covers 14 residues. CDR3 residues: CASGLSGVMHEQYF. The CDR3 DNA follows: TGCGCCAGCGGCTTGTCTGGAGTAATGCACGAGCAGTACTTC.

CDR3 DNA sequence: TGTGCCACCAGGCGGGGGGGCGCAGCCAATGAGCAGTTCTTC. The encoded protein is CATRRGGAANEQFF. This chain connects TRBV24-1 to TRBJ2-1; 9 bases match TRBD2. The junction had 6 bases not matched to a gene; V was cut back by 7 bases and J by 6 bases. The CDR3 covers 14 residues. Germline CDR1 and CDR2: KGHDR and SFDVKD.